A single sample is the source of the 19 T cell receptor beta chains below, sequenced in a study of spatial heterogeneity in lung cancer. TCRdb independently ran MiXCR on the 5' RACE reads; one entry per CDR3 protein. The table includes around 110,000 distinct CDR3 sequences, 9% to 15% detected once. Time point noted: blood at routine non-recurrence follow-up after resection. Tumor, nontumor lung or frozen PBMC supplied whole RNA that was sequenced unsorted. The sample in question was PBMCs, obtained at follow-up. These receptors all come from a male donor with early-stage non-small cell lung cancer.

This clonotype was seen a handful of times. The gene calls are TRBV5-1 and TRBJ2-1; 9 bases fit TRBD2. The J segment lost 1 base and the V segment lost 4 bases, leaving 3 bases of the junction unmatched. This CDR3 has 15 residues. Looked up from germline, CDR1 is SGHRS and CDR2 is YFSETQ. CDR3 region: CASSVSGGSYNEQFF. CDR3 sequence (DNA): TGCGCCAGCAGCGTTAGCGGGGGTTCCTACAATGAGCAGTTCTTC.

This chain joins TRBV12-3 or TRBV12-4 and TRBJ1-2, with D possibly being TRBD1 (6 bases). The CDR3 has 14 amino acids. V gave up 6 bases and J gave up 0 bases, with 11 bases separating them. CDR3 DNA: TGTGCCAGCAGGGAACAGGGCGCTAACTATGGCTACACCTTC. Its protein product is CASREQGANYGYTF.

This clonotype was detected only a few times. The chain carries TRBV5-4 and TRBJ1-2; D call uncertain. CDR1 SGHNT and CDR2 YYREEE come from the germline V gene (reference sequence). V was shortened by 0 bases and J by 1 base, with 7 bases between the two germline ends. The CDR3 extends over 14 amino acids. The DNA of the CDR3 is TGTGCCAGCAGCTTGGTGGGAAATAACTATGGCTACACCTTC. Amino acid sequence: CASSLVGNNYGYTF.

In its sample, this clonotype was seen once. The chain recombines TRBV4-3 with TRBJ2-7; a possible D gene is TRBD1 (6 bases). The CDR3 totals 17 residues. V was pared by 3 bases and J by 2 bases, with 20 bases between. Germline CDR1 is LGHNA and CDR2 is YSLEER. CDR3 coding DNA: TGCGCCAGCAGCCAGGGTGGGGTGGTCAGGGGCCCCTACGAGCAGTACTTC. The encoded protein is CASSQGGVVRGPYEQYF.

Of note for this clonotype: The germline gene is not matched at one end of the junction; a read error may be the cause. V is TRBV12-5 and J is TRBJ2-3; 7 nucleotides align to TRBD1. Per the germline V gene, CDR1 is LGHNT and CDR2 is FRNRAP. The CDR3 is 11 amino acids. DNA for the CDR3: TGTGCTAGTGGTTTCGACAGGGTTCTGGGTTTT. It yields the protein CASGFDRVLGF.

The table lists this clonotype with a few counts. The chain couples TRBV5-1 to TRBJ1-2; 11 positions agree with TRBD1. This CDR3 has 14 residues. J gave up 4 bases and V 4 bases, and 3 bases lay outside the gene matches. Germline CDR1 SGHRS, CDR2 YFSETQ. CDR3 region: CASSPGTGGYGYTF. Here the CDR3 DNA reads TGCGCCAGCAGCCCGGGGACAGGGGGCTATGGCTACACCTTC. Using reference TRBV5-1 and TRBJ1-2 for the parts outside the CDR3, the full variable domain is KAGVTQTPRYLIKTRGQQVTLSCSPISGHRSVSWYQQTPGQGLQFLFEYFSETQRNKGNFPGRFSGRQFSNSRSEMNVSTLELGDSALYLCASSPGTGGYGYTFGSGTRLTVV.

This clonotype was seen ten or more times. CDR3 amino acids: CASSQEGYFSYNEQFF. DNA for the CDR3: TGTGCCAGCAGCCAGGAGGGGTACTTCTCCTACAATGAGCAGTTCTTC. This rearrangement joins TRBV28 to TRBJ2-1; tentatively, D is TRBD2 (6 bases). With 6 bases removed from V and 0 bases from J, the gap between germline ends came to 15 bases. CDR3 length: 16 residues. Germline CDR1 reads MDHEN; CDR2 reads SYDVKM.

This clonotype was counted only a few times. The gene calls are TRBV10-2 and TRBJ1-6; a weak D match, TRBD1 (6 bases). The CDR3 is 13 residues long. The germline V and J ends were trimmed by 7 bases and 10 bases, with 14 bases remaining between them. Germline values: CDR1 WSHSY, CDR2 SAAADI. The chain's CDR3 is CASMSRGRSPLHF. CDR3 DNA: TGCGCCAGCATGTCCAGGGGACGGTCACCCCTCCACTTT.

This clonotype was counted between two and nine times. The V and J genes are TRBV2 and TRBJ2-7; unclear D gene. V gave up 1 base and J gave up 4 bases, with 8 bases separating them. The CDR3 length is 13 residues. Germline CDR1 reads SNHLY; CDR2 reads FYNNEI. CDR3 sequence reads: CASSEGARYEQYF. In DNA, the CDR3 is TGTGCCAGCAGTGAAGGGGCGAGGTACGAGCAGTACTTC.

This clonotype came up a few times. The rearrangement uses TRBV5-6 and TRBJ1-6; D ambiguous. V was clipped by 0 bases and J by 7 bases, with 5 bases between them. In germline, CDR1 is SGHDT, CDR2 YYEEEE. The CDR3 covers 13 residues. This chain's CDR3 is CASSLERNSPLHF. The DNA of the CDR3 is TGTGCCAGCAGCTTGGAACGGAATTCACCCCTCCACTTT.

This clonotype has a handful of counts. This CDR3 is CSASGEYSNQPQHF. The CDR3 DNA is TGCAGTGCTAGTGGGGAATATAGCAATCAGCCCCAGCATTTT. The rearrangement joins TRBV20-1 to TRBJ1-5; D call uncertain. Looked up from germline, CDR1 is DFQATT and CDR2 is SNEGSKA (reference sequence). V lost 3 bases and J 0 bases, leaving 9 bases between the germline ends. The CDR3 has 14 residues.

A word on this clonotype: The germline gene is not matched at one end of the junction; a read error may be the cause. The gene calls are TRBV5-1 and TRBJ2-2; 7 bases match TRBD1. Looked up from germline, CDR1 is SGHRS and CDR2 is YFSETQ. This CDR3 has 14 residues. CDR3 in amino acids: CASRLGQTTGELFF. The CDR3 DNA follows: TGCGCCAGCAGATTGGGACAGACGACCGGGGAGCTGTTTTTT.

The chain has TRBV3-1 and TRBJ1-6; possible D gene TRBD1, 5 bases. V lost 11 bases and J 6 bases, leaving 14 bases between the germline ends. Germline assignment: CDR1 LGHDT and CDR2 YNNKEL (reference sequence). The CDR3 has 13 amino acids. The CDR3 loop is CASGHGGNSPLHF. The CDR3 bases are TGTGCCTCCGGACACGGAGGTAATTCACCCCTCCACTTT.

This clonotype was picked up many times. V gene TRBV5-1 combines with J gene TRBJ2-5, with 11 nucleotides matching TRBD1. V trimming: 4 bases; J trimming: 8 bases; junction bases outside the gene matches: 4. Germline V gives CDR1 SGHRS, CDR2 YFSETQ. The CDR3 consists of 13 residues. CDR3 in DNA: TGCGCCAGCAGCCCGGGACAGGGGGTAACCCAGTACTTC. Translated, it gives CASSPGQGVTQYF.

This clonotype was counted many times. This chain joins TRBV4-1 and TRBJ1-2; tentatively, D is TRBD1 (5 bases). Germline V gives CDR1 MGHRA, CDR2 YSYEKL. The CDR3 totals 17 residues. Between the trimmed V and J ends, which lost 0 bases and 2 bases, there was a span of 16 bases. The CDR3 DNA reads TGCGCCAGCAGCCAAGATACTACGACAGCCTCGAACTATGGCTACACCTTC. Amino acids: CASSQDTTTASNYGYTF.

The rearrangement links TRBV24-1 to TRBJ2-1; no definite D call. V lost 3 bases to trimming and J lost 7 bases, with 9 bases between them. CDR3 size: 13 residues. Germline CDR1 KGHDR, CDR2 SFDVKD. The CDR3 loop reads CATSDPSMNEQFF. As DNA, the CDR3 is TGTGCCACCAGTGATCCCTCCATGAATGAGCAGTTCTTC.

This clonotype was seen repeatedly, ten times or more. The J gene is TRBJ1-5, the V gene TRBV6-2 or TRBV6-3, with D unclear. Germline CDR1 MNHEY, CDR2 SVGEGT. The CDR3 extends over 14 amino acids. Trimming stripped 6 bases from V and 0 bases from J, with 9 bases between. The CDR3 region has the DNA TGTGCCAGCAGCCTAGGAGGTAGCAATCAGCCCCAGCATTTT. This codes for CASSLGGSNQPQHF.

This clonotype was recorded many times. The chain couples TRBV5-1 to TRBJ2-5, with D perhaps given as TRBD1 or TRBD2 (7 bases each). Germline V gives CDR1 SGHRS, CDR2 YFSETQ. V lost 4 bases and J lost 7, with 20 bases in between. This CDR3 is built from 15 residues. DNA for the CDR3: TGCGCCAGCAGCAGGGAGGGACAGCAGAGAGGGACCCAGTACTTC. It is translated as CASSREGQQRGTQYF.

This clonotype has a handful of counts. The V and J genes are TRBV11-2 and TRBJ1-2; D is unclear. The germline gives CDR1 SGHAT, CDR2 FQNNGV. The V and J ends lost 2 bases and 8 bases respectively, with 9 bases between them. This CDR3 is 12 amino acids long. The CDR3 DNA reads TGTGCCAGCAGCTTATCGCCAAAAGGCTACACCTTC. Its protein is CASSLSPKGYTF.